Presented here are 32 T cell receptor beta chains from one specimen sequenced in a study of T cells in localized non-small cell lung cancer. Sequenced by immunoSEQ multiplex PCR; TCRdb stores in-frame clones only, minus some. The data contain more than 100,000 clones, about 89% of them singletons. This specimen consisted of peripheral blood, obtained before any cancer treatment. These TCRs come from a female donor older than 55 with stage I lung adenocarcinoma.

The V call is TRBV4-2, the J call TRBJ1-1; D remains unclear. V was shortened by 4 bases and J by 1 base, with 13 bases between the two germline ends. The CDR3 loop spans 15 amino acids. CDR1 and CDR2 from the germline V gene are LGHNA and YNFKEQ. CDR3 nucleotides: TGTGCCAGCAGCCCAGGCGGGCAGGCGAACACTGAAGCTTTCTTT. It encodes CASSPGGQANTEAFF.

This chain connects TRBV18 to TRBJ2-3; D gene unclear. Trimming removed 3 bases from V and 4 bases from J, with 5 bases in between. The V gene's germline CDR1 is KGHSH and CDR2 LQKENI. There are 12 residues in the CDR3. The DNA for the CDR3 is TGTGCCAGCTCACCCCTCCCAGATACGCAGTATTTT. Translation: CASSPLPDTQYF.

The genes are TRBV19 and TRBJ2-2; tentatively, D is TRBD1 or TRBD2 (7 bases each). Germline-derived CDR1 and CDR2 are LNHDA and SQIVND (reference sequence). There are 16 residues in the CDR3. The V end was cut by 6 bases, the J end by 6 bases, with 20 bases between. The CDR3 is CASSLGETGRAGELFF. The CDR3 nucleotides are TGTGCCAGTAGCCTGGGGGAGACAGGGAGGGCCGGGGAGCTGTTTTTT.

CDR3 amino acids: CASSSPWESGELFF. In nucleotides, the CDR3 is TGTGCCAGCAGCTCCCCCTGGGAGTCCGGGGAGCTGTTTTTT. The rearrangement uses TRBV11-2 and TRBJ2-2, with a tentative D call TRBD2 (5 bases). The CDR3 extends over 14 amino acids. Per the germline V gene, CDR1 is SGHAT and CDR2 is FQNNGV. V was clipped by 4 bases and J by 6 bases, with 12 bases between them. The variable domain in full, completed from reference TRBV11-2 and TRBJ2-2, reads EAGVAQSPRYKIIEKRQSVAFWCNPISGHATLYWYQQILGQGPKLLIQFQNNGVVDDSQLPKDRFSAERLKGVDSTLKIQPAKLEDSAVYLCASSSPWESGELFFGEGSRLTVL.

The chain's CDR3 is CASSLASSHEQFF. CDR3 coding DNA: TGTGCCAGCAGCTTGGCCAGTTCGCATGAGCAGTTCTTC. The V call is TRBV5-6, the J call TRBJ2-1; D is uncertain. Trimming left V 0 bases short and J 8 bases short, with 9 bases between. This CDR3 contains 13 residues. Germline values: CDR1 SGHDT, CDR2 YYEEEE.

The rearrangement joins TRBV5-1 to TRBJ2-1; 10 bases are shared with TRBD2. The CDR3 loop spans 15 amino acids. Germline values: CDR1 SGHRS, CDR2 YFSETQ. V shed 5 bases, J shed 9 bases, and the junction held 11 bases outside the gene matches. The chain's CDR3 is CASRKEPGLAIEQFF. The DNA of the CDR3 is TGCGCCAGCAGGAAAGAACCGGGACTAGCGATTGAGCAGTTCTTC. Complete variable domain (other parts from reference TRBV5-1 and TRBJ2-1): KAGVTQTPRYLIKTRGQQVTLSCSPISGHRSVSWYQQTPGQGLQFLFEYFSETQRNKGNFPGRFSGRQFSNSRSEMNVSTLELGDSALYLCASRKEPGLAIEQFFGPGTRLTVL.

V gene TRBV10-1 combines with J gene TRBJ1-1; the match to TRBD1 covers 7 bases. This CDR3 has 14 amino acids. The germline V gene has CDR1 WNHNN and CDR2 SYGVQD (reference sequence). V shed 6 bases and J 5 bases; nucleotides not matched to a gene: 9. CDR3 nucleotide sequence: TGCGCCAGCAGCACCGGACAGGTTGGGACTGAAGCTTTCTTT. Translated, it gives CASSTGQVGTEAFF.

This chain links TRBV9 with TRBJ1-4; 11 nucleotides align to TRBD1. Germline V gene lookup returns CDR1 SGDLS and CDR2 YYNGEE. V was pared by 3 bases and J by 3 bases, with 4 bases of the junction left unmatched. This CDR3 contains 16 residues. CDR3 sequence reads: CASSDGTGGANEKLFF. The DNA for the CDR3 is TGTGCCAGCAGCGACGGGACAGGGGGGGCTAATGAAAAACTGTTTTTT.

This clone appeared a single time. The chain has TRBV23-1 and TRBJ2-7, with D possibly matching TRBD2 (6 bases). TRBV23-1 is treated as an ORF (open reading frame) with a function not yet certain. The CDR3 contains 11 residues. Trimming cost V 5 bases and J 7 bases, with 9 bases left between them. CDR3 in amino acids: CASSSGGEQYF. CDR3 nucleotide sequence: TGCGCCAGCAGTTCTGGGGGGGAGCAGTACTTC.

V usage is TRBV7-8 and J usage is TRBJ2-7, with D maybe TRBD1 (6 bases). The V gene's germline CDR1 is SGHVS and CDR2 FQNEAQ. This CDR3 is 16 amino acids long. V lost 2 bases to trimming and J lost 3 bases, with 17 bases between them. CDR3 sequence (DNA): TGTGCCAGCAGCTTATATCTAGTTGGACAGAGCTACGAGCAGTACTTC. This translates into CASSLYLVGQSYEQYF.

This clone was detected once. This chain connects TRBV7-9 to TRBJ2-5; unclear D gene. This CDR3 comprises 13 residues. Trimming pared 5 bases from V and 5 bases from J, leaving 12 bases between. Per germline, CDR1 SEHNR and CDR2 FQNEAQ (reference sequence). The DNA for the CDR3 is TGTGCCAGCAGCCGAACTGGTCGTGAGACCCAGTACTTC. Translating gives CASSRTGRETQYF.

The chain links TRBV5-1 to TRBJ2-5; unclear D gene. The germline V and J ends were trimmed by 2 bases and 4 bases, with 9 bases remaining between them. This CDR3 region has 13 residues. Germline CDR1 SGHRS, CDR2 YFSETQ. CDR3 sequence reads: CASSFGIGETQYF. CDR3 DNA sequence: TGCGCCAGCAGCTTTGGGATAGGAGAGACCCAGTACTTC.

The V call is TRBV5-1, the J call TRBJ2-3; D may correspond to TRBD1 or TRBD2 (5 bases each). Germline V lookup: CDR1 SGHRS, CDR2 YFSETQ. The CDR3 runs to 16 residues. Trimming left V 3 bases short and J 4 bases short, with 18 bases between. The CDR3 nucleotides are TGCGCCAGCAGCTCCGCTGGGACCGCGTGGGCAGATACGCAGTATTTT. Its translation: CASSSAGTAWADTQYF.

With regard to this clone: Different DNA sequences within this sample yield the same CDR3. The chain carries TRBV9 and TRBJ2-1; 11 nucleotides line up with TRBD2. This CDR3 spans 17 amino acids. V trimming: 0 bases; J trimming: 0 bases; junction bases outside the gene matches: 2. CDR1 is SGDLS and CDR2 is YYNGEE in the germline V gene. The CDR3 protein is CASSVELAGASYNEQFF. The CDR3 bases are TGTGCCAGCAGCGTAGAACTAGCGGGAGCCTCCTACAATGAGCAGTTCTTC.

This chain uses TRBV10-2 with TRBJ2-7; 7 bases match TRBD1. Per germline, CDR1 WSHSY and CDR2 SAAADI. The V segment lost 4 bases and the J segment 3 bases; nucleotides outside the gene matches: 3. This CDR3 contains 13 residues. CDR3 sequence (DNA): TGCGCCAGCAGTGCTTCAGGGGGCTACGAGCAGTACTTC. Amino acid sequence: CASSASGGYEQYF.

A few counts support this clone. J is TRBJ1-4 and V is TRBV5-1; 7 bases agree with TRBD1. This CDR3 has 16 amino acids. The J segment lost 7 bases and the V segment lost 3 bases, leaving 12 bases of the junction unmatched. Germline V gene data show CDR1 as SGHRS and CDR2 as YFSETQ. The CDR3 nucleotides are TGCGCCAGCAGCTACTTGACAGGGACGATGCGTGAAAAACTGTTTTTT. This sequence encodes CASSYLTGTMREKLFF.

J is TRBJ2-1 and V is TRBV29-1; D is perhaps TRBD2 (5 bases). Germline CDR1 SQVTM, CDR2 ANQGSEA. The CDR3 loop spans 12 amino acids. Trimming cost V 4 bases and J 9 bases, with 13 bases left between them. CDR3 loop: CSVVLGIREQFF. The CDR3 DNA reads TGCAGCGTTGTTCTCGGGATCCGTGAGCAGTTCTTC.

CDR3 protein: CASSLLGDSGSNEQFF. In nucleotides, the CDR3 is TGTGCCAGCAGCCTTCTGGGGGATAGCGGGTCCAATGAGCAGTTCTTC. The chain joins TRBV7-9 to TRBJ2-1, with 7 nucleotides matching TRBD2. J was trimmed by 6 bases and V by 5 bases; bases with no gene match: 13. CDR1 SEHNR and CDR2 FQNEAQ come from the germline V gene (reference sequence). This CDR3 comprises 16 residues.

This chain joins TRBV6-1 and TRBJ2-7; tentatively, D is TRBD2 (6 bases). Trimming took off 5 bases at V and 6 bases at J, with 14 bases between the two ends. Germline CDR1 is MNHNS and CDR2 is SASEGT. This CDR3 has 13 amino acids. The CDR3 DNA reads as TGTGCCAGCAGTAATACGGGGGTGGGCGAGCAGTACTTC. Translating gives CASSNTGVGEQYF.

The chain employs TRBV7-6 and TRBJ2-2; tentatively, D is TRBD2 (6 bases). CDR1 and CDR2 from the germline V gene are SGHVS and FNYEAQ. Deletions cut 5 bases from V and 3 bases from J, with 22 bases between. The CDR3 spans 18 residues. The CDR3 sequence: CASSNQQPGRGYTGELFF. CDR3 coding DNA: TGTGCCAGCAGCAATCAACAACCGGGACGGGGGTACACCGGGGAGCTGTTTTTT.

The rearrangement links TRBV27 to TRBJ2-5; a weak D match, TRBD2 (6 bases). V was trimmed by 2 bases and J by 2 bases, leaving 12 bases between them. The CDR3 is 15 amino acids. Germline assignment: CDR1 MNHEY and CDR2 SMNVEV (reference sequence). The CDR3 coding sequence is TGTGCCAGCAGTTTAAGGGACGGGGGACAAGAGACCCAGTACTTC. Translating it yields CASSLRDGGQETQYF.

This clone has a single count. For the CDR3, the DNA is TGTGCCAGCAGCTTAACAGAGATATCCTACGAGCAGTACTTC. Its translation is CASSLTEISYEQYF. The V and J genes are TRBV7-9 and TRBJ2-7; no definite D call. The CDR3 is 14 residues long. The V gene lost 2 bases and the J gene lost 1 base, with 9 bases spanning the gap. In germline, CDR1 is SEHNR, CDR2 FQNEAQ (reference sequence).

This sequence joins TRBV5-1 and TRBJ2-2; TRBD1 aligns across 8 bases. The CDR3 is made up of 13 amino acids. V shed 7 bases and J 6 bases; nucleotides not matched to a gene: 5. Germline V gives CDR1 SGHRS, CDR2 YFSETQ. The DNA for the CDR3 is TGCGCCAGCGGGCAGGGGGCACCCGGGGAGCTGTTTTTT. It is translated as CASGQGAPGELFF.

This clone was observed a few times. The J gene is TRBJ1-4, the V gene TRBV4-2, with D possibly being TRBD1 (5 bases). Germline-derived CDR1 and CDR2 are LGHNA and YNFKEQ. V lost 1 base and J lost 11, with 20 bases in between. The CDR3 loop spans 16 amino acids. CDR3 in amino acids: CASSQAGQDLSGKLFF. The CDR3 nucleotides are TGTGCCAGCAGCCAAGCTGGACAAGACCTCTCAGGGAAACTGTTTTTT.

This chain links TRBV5-4 with TRBJ1-1; 7 nucleotides line up with TRBD1. The CDR3 runs to 14 residues. V lost 0 bases, J lost 7 bases, and 6 bases stayed unmatched. Germline CDR1 is SGHNT and CDR2 is YYREEE (reference sequence). As DNA, the CDR3 is TGTGCCAGCAGCTTGGAAATTGACAGGGATGAAGCTTTCTTT. It encodes CASSLEIDRDEAFF.

J is TRBJ2-5 and V is TRBV7-8; D might be TRBD1 or TRBD2, each matching 6 bases. Deletions cut 2 bases from V and 6 bases from J, with 16 bases between. The CDR3 covers 15 residues. Per germline, CDR1 SGHVS and CDR2 FQNEAQ. CDR3 loop: CASSLRAGGEKTQYF. CDR3 sequence (DNA): TGTGCCAGCAGCTTACGGGCCGGGGGCGAGAAGACCCAGTACTTC. The entire variable domain, with the rest obtained from reference TRBV7-8 and TRBJ2-5, is as follows: GAGVSQSPRYKVAKRGQDVALRCDPISGHVSLFWYQQALGQGPEFLTYFQNEAQLDKSGLPSDRFFAERPEGSVSTLKIQRTQQEDSAVYLCASSLRAGGEKTQYFGPGTRLLVL.

This clone was counted once. Here the CDR3 reads CASSWGTDTQYF. Written as DNA, the CDR3 is TGTGCCAGCTCATGGGGGACAGATACGCAGTATTTT. This chain links TRBV18 with TRBJ2-3; either TRBD1 or TRBD2 may fit D (5 bases each). Germline CDR1 reads KGHSH; CDR2 reads LQKENI. The CDR3 spans 12 residues. V was pared by 5 bases and J by 3 bases, with 6 bases between.

V usage is TRBV2 and J usage is TRBJ2-2, with TRBD2 identical over 13 bases. The germline V gene has CDR1 SNHLY and CDR2 FYNNEI. V gave up 4 bases and J gave up 5 bases; unmatched junction bases: 1. This CDR3 contains 15 residues. As DNA, the CDR3 is TGTGCCAGCAGTGGGACTAGCGGGGGTACCGGGGAGCTGTTTTTT. Protein product: CASSGTSGGTGELFF.

The chain combines TRBV19 with TRBJ2-5; unclear D gene. CDR1 is LNHDA, CDR2 SQIVND, per germline (reference sequence). This CDR3 spans 13 amino acids. V was trimmed by 5 bases and J by 0 bases, leaving 7 bases between them. Written as DNA, the CDR3 is TGTGCCAGTAGTTTCCGGGACCAAGAGACCCAGTACTTC. This translates into CASSFRDQETQYF.

This sequence joins TRBV14 and TRBJ2-4; 7 positions match TRBD1. The CDR3 is 17 residues long. The germline V gene has CDR1 SGHDN and CDR2 FVKESK. V was clipped by 4 bases and J by 7 bases; unmatched bases: 16. Here the CDR3 DNA reads TGTGCCAGCAGCCGAGGACAGGCCAAAGCTCTCAGGAACATTCAGTACTTC. It encodes CASSRGQAKALRNIQYF.

The rearrangement links TRBV5-1 to TRBJ2-4, with D uncertain. Germline V gene lookup returns CDR1 SGHRS and CDR2 YFSETQ. There are 14 residues in the CDR3. V was shortened by 4 bases and J by 6 bases, with 14 bases between the two germline ends. This CDR3 reads CASSPLTGLNIQYF. DNA of the CDR3: TGCGCCAGCAGCCCACTGACCGGCCTAAACATTCAGTACTTC.

The V gene is TRBV7-9, the J gene TRBJ1-1; D is unresolved. V was clipped by 3 bases and J by 0 bases, with 8 bases between them. This CDR3 region has 14 residues. Germline V gene lookup returns CDR1 SEHNR and CDR2 FQNEAQ (reference sequence). The CDR3 reads CASSLGGLNTEAFF. CDR3 coding DNA: TGTGCCAGCAGCTTGGGAGGGTTGAACACTGAAGCTTTCTTT.